One sample yielded the 22 T cell receptor beta chains listed below, sequenced in a study of spatial heterogeneity in lung cancer. Study-wide results and caveats: Higher tumor mutation counts went along with higher counts of expanded intratumoral alpha and beta TCRs.

Using its own MiXCR run on the 5' RACE reads, TCRdb lists one record per CDR3 protein. The sample includes about 12,000 distinct CDR3 sequences, just over 14% of them seen just once. The antigens of these receptors remain unknown. Sample time point: sample taken at primary tumor resection. The input for sequencing was lung tumor tissue, taken at surgery. The receptors originated from a male donor with early-stage non-small cell lung cancer.

In its sample, this clonotype ranks as large. The genes are TRBV20-1 and TRBJ1-6; 9 positions agree with TRBD1. CDR1 DFQATT and CDR2 SNEGSKA come from the germline V gene (reference sequence). The V segment lost 2 bases and the J segment 7 bases; nucleotides outside the gene matches: 12. The CDR3 is 17 residues long. This chain's CDR3 is CSARPQGAMVVNSPLHF. The CDR3 bases are TGCAGTGCTAGACCACAGGGGGCGATGGTTGTCAATTCACCCCTCCACTTT.

This clonotype ranks as medium-sized. The V gene is TRBV27, the J gene TRBJ1-5; 8 nucleotides agree with TRBD1. V lost 2 bases, J lost 6 bases, and 3 bases stayed unmatched. The germline V gene has CDR1 MNHEY and CDR2 SMNVEV (reference sequence). The CDR3 runs 14 residues. The chain's CDR3 is CASSLQGAGQPQHF. The DNA for the CDR3 is TGTGCCAGCAGTTTACAGGGGGCAGGTCAGCCCCAGCATTTT.

The J gene is TRBJ1-2, the V gene TRBV28, with 8 positions matching TRBD1. The CDR3 contains 11 residues. Germline V gives CDR1 MDHEN, CDR2 SYDVKM. CDR3 sequence reads: CAGQAGYGYTF. The CDR3 DNA reads as TGTGCGGGACAGGCGGGCTATGGCTACACCTTC.

This clonotype was counted many times. The V gene is TRBV5-1, the J gene TRBJ2-1, with 14 bases identical to TRBD2. The CDR3 contains 18 residues. The V and J ends lost 0 bases and 8 bases, in that order; junction bases with no gene match: 10. Germline CDR1 is SGHRS and CDR2 is YFSETQ. The CDR3 bases are TGCGCCAGCAGCTTGGCCGCCGTCGGGACTAGCGGGGGCGATGAGCAGTTCTTC. Translating it yields CASSLAAVGTSGGDEQFF.

This chain links TRBV28 with TRBJ2-2, with unresolved D. Germline CDR1 MDHEN, CDR2 SYDVKM. Trimming removed 5 bases from V and 4 bases from J, with 11 bases in between. The CDR3 extends over 14 amino acids. In nucleotides, the CDR3 is TGTGCCAGCAGTCCCCCTGTTTTCACCGGGGAGCTGTTTTTT. This gives the protein CASSPPVFTGELFF. Full variable domain (remainder filled in from reference TRBV28 and TRBJ2-2): DVKVTQSSRYLVKRTGEKVFLECVQDMDHENMFWYRQDPGLGLRLIYFSYDVKMKEKGDIPEGYSVSREKKERFSLILESASTNQTSMYLCASSPPVFTGELFFGEGSRLTVL.

The table lists this clonotype with many counts. The chain employs TRBV6-6 and TRBJ1-1, with unresolved D. The V end lost 7 bases, the J end lost 11 bases, and 8 bases lay between the germline ends. The CDR3 sequence is 9 residues long. In germline, CDR1 is MNHNY, CDR2 SVGAGI (reference sequence). The CDR3 protein is CASTPEAFF. CDR3 bases: TGTGCCAGCACCCCGGAGGCTTTCTTT.

The chain links TRBV7-2 to TRBJ2-3; D remains ambiguous. The CDR3 spans 16 residues. V was shortened by 7 bases and J by 2 bases, with 19 bases between the two germline ends. Germline V gives CDR1 SGHTA, CDR2 FQGNSA. CDR3 sequence reads: CASTNSGSLVTDTQYF. Here the CDR3 DNA reads TGTGCCAGCACCAACTCCGGGTCCCTCGTCACAGATACGCAGTATTTT.

The table lists this clonotype with many counts. In DNA, the CDR3 is TGTGCCAGCAGCCGATCCCATAATTCACCCCTCCACTTT. Protein product: CASSRSHNSPLHF. The chain couples TRBV7-2 to TRBJ1-6; D unresolved. CDR1 and CDR2 (germline): SGHTA, FQGNSA. Deletions cut 5 bases from V and 5 bases from J, with 7 bases between. The CDR3 runs 13 residues.

This clonotype came up a few times. J is TRBJ2-1 and V is TRBV7-9; D may be TRBD2 (5 bases). Germline loops: CDR1 SEHNR, CDR2 FQNEAQ (reference sequence). CDR3 length: 11 amino acids. Trimming removed 5 bases at V and 9 bases at J, with 8 bases between. CDR3 sequence reads: CASSPEGEQFF. As DNA, the CDR3 is TGTGCCAGCAGCCCCGAGGGTGAGCAGTTCTTC. The entire variable domain, with the rest obtained from reference TRBV7-9 and TRBJ2-1, is as follows: DTGVSQNPRHKITKRGQNVTFRCDPISEHNRLYWYRQTLGQGPEFLTYFQNEAQLEKSRLLSDRFSAERPKGSFSTLEIQRTEQGDSAMYLCASSPEGEQFFGPGTRLTVL.

There are many counts of this clonotype. J is TRBJ2-7 and V is TRBV6-5, with D perhaps matching TRBD1 (5 bases). The germline V gene has CDR1 MNHEY and CDR2 SVGAGI. The V end was cut by 6 bases, the J end by 1 base, with 10 bases between. The CDR3 is 13 amino acids. The CDR3 reads CASRIQGSYEQYF. The CDR3 DNA is TGTGCCAGCAGAATTCAGGGTTCCTACGAGCAGTACTTC.

In this sample, this clonotype turned up many times. The V gene is TRBV5-1, the J gene TRBJ2-7; D gene unclear. The V end was cut by 4 bases, the J end by 3 bases, with 11 bases between. CDR3 length: 13 residues. CDR1 and CDR2 (germline): SGHRS, YFSETQ. In DNA, the CDR3 is TGCGCCAGCAGCACCAGTGTTAACTACGAGCAGTACTTC. Translation: CASSTSVNYEQYF.

In its sample, this clonotype was seen a few times. The chain links TRBV7-9 to TRBJ1-6, with D possibly TRBD1 on 5 matching bases. V was trimmed by 4 bases and J by 12 bases, leaving 10 bases between them. The CDR3 sequence is 12 residues long. Germline CDR1 is SEHNR and CDR2 is FQNEAQ (reference sequence). Written as DNA, the CDR3 is TGTGCCAGCAGCTCCGGGGGAAGACCCCTCCACTTT. Amino acids: CASSSGGRPLHF.

By proportion, this clonotype is medium-sized. This chain joins TRBV6-6 and TRBJ1-5; D is uncertain. Germline CDR1 MNHNY, CDR2 SVGAGI (reference sequence). The CDR3 sequence is 16 residues long. The ends were cut back, 2 bases at V and 2 bases at J, with 13 bases in the middle. The DNA for the CDR3 is TGTGCCAGCAGTTACGCAGGCTCGCTCGGCAATCAGCCCCAGCATTTT. It specifies CASSYAGSLGNQPQHF.

This clonotype was found many times. The CDR3 DNA sequence: TGCGCCAGCAGCGGGCTAGCGGGGGCGGGCTCCTACAATGAGCAGTTCTTC. It encodes CASSGLAGAGSYNEQFF. This chain connects TRBV4-3 to TRBJ2-1; TRBD2 aligns across 10 bases. The germline gives CDR1 LGHNA, CDR2 YSLEER. Trimming cost V 5 bases and J 0 bases; bases outside gene matches: 7. This CDR3 contains 17 residues.

In its sample, this clonotype was seen a few times. J is TRBJ1-5 and V is TRBV2, with a possible D match to TRBD1 (5 bases). The ends were cut back, 6 bases at V and 5 bases at J, with 17 bases in the middle. The CDR3 covers 15 residues. Germline loops: CDR1 SNHLY, CDR2 FYNNEI. The CDR3 DNA follows: TGTGCCAGCAGGGGGATCGGGGGAACCGATCAGCCCCAGCATTTT. Translated: CASRGIGGTDQPQHF.

V and J are TRBV7-2 and TRBJ1-1; D not certain. The CDR3 extends over 15 amino acids. The ends were cut back, 5 bases at V and 1 base at J, with 14 bases in the middle. CDR1 and CDR2 from the germline V gene are SGHTA and FQGNSA. CDR3 sequence: CASSPLTTGNTEAFF. DNA for the CDR3: TGTGCCAGCAGCCCCCTCACGACGGGGAACACTGAAGCTTTCTTT.

This clonotype was recorded at least ten times. The chain links TRBV28 to TRBJ1-6; the D is unclear. Germline V gives CDR1 MDHEN, CDR2 SYDVKM. CDR3 length: 14 residues. The V end lost 8 bases, the J end lost 0 bases, and 8 bases lay between the germline ends. The CDR3 DNA reads as TGTGCCAGCGACATGAGCTCCTATAATTCACCCCTCCACTTT. Residues: CASDMSSYNSPLHF.

The sample holds a few counts of this clonotype. The rearrangement links TRBV7-7 to TRBJ2-3; D is perhaps TRBD1 (6 bases). The CDR3 covers 14 residues. Germline V gene lookup returns CDR1 SSHAT and CDR2 FNYEAQ (reference sequence). The V gene lost 6 bases and the J gene lost 4 bases, with 14 bases spanning the gap. The CDR3 protein is CASSQQGQADTQYF. CDR3 bases: TGTGCCAGCAGTCAACAGGGTCAGGCAGATACGCAGTATTTT.

Within the sample, this clonotype is medium-sized (0.01 to 0.1%). The V gene is TRBV29-1, the J gene TRBJ1-1; D ambiguous. Germline V CDR1 and CDR2: SQVTM, ANQGSEA. This CDR3 spans 11 amino acids. Trimming removed 8 bases from V and 6 bases from J, with 13 bases in between. CDR3 protein: CSFAWSAEAFF. In nucleotides, the CDR3 is TGCAGCTTCGCGTGGTCCGCTGAAGCTTTCTTT.

This clonotype has at least ten counts. The chain links TRBV6-5 to TRBJ2-1; a weak D match, TRBD1 (6 bases). Germline values: CDR1 MNHEY, CDR2 SVGAGI. The CDR3 totals 14 residues. V shed 0 bases and J shed 3 bases, with 6 bases lying between them. The CDR3 DNA reads as TGTGCCAGCAGTTACTCGGGACACTACAATGAGCAGTTCTTC. Translation gives CASSYSGHYNEQFF.

This clonotype was counted many times. The chain couples TRBV12-3 or TRBV12-4 to TRBJ2-7; tentatively, D is TRBD2 (5 bases). V shed 3 bases and J shed 1 base, with 10 bases lying between them. This CDR3 is 14 amino acids long. The CDR3: CASSFSRESYEQYF. Here the CDR3 DNA reads TGTGCCAGCAGTTTCAGCCGGGAATCCTACGAGCAGTACTTC.

This chain uses TRBV6-2 or TRBV6-3 with TRBJ2-7, with D perhaps given as TRBD1 or TRBD2 (5 bases each). Germline CDR1 and CDR2: MNHEY and SVGEGT. The ends were cut back, 11 bases at V and 0 bases at J, with 8 bases in the middle. This CDR3 region has 11 residues. The CDR3 nucleotides read TGTGCCGCCGGGGCCTCCTACGAGCAGTACTTC. Residues: CAAGASYEQYF.